These 25 T cell receptor beta chains originate from one sample sequenced in a study of cytomegalovirus exposure and HLA in healthy donors (dated by TCRdb to between 2016 and 2019). Library preparation was by the immunoSEQ multiplex PCR assay. The multiplex PCR relied on a mix of 60 forward primers for TCR Vbeta segments and 13 reverse primers for TCR Jbeta segments. Held by TCRdb, this immuneACCESS table contains in-frame sequences only and omits some clones. Under half of the omission traces to an unresolved V gene where checked; the cause of the rest is unknown. In this sample the table shows roughly 180,000 clones, around four fifths of which occur a single time. The ten largest clonotypes hold roughly 13% of the sample. Specimen: PBMCs. Source of these receptors: a woman aged 45-59 years in good health and CMV-seropositive.

J is TRBJ1-1 and V is TRBV5-1; D ambiguous. CDR3 size: 13 residues. The V and J ends lost 0 bases and 2 bases respectively, with 5 bases between them. The V gene's germline CDR1 is SGHRS and CDR2 YFSETQ. The CDR3 loop reads CASSLDINTEAFF. For the CDR3, the DNA is TGCGCCAGCAGCTTGGACATAAACACTGAAGCTTTCTTT. Looking up the rest from reference TRBV5-1 and TRBJ1-1 gives the full variable domain: KAGVTQTPRYLIKTRGQQVTLSCSPISGHRSVSWYQQTPGQGLQFLFEYFSETQRNKGNFPGRFSGRQFSNSRSEMNVSTLELGDSALYLCASSLDINTEAFFGQGTRLTVV.

This chain joins TRBV12-5 and TRBJ2-3; no firm D call. CDR3 length equals 12 residues. The V gene lost 5 bases and the J gene lost 4 bases, with 7 bases spanning the gap. From germline, CDR1 is LGHNT and CDR2 FRNRAP. The CDR3 nucleotides are TGTGCTAGTGGTCCCCAGTCAGATACGCAGTATTTT. This sequence encodes CASGPQSDTQYF.

This chain uses TRBV5-4 with TRBJ1-2, with D unresolved. The V gene lost 3 bases and the J gene lost 1 base, with 10 bases spanning the gap. CDR3 size: 14 residues. The germline gives CDR1 SGHNT, CDR2 YYREEE (reference sequence). The CDR3 protein is CASSSEMNNYGYTF. The CDR3 region has the DNA TGTGCCAGCAGCTCCGAGATGAATAACTATGGCTACACCTTC.

CDR3 nucleotide sequence: TGTGCTAGTGTCCTCGAGTATGAAGCTTTCTTT. Protein sequence: CASVLEYEAFF. The chain employs TRBV12-5 and TRBJ1-1; no definite D call. The V and J ends lost 7 bases and 7 bases respectively, with 10 bases between them. Germline V lookup: CDR1 LGHNT, CDR2 FRNRAP. The CDR3 is 11 residues long.

This clone appeared a few times. This rearrangement joins TRBV5-6 to TRBJ1-3; D remains unclear. The CDR3 totals 17 residues. From germline, CDR1 is SGHDT and CDR2 YYEEEE. Trimming removed 0 bases at V and 0 bases at J, with 13 bases between. In DNA form, the CDR3 reads TGTGCCAGCAGCTTGGGGCTTGGCAAATACTCTGGAAACACCATATATTTT. Its translation is CASSLGLGKYSGNTIYF.

The rearrangement uses TRBV7-9 and TRBJ2-7; 7 nucleotides line up with TRBD1. There are 14 residues in the CDR3. The germline V gene has CDR1 SEHNR and CDR2 FQNEAQ (reference sequence). With 3 bases clipped from V and 7 bases from J, the junction kept 9 bases outside the gene matches. CDR3 nucleotides: TGTGCCAGCAGCTTCGGGACAGCGAGGGGGGAGCAGTACTTC. Translation: CASSFGTARGEQYF.

The rearrangement uses TRBV5-6 and TRBJ2-4; TRBD1 aligns across 9 bases. There are 16 residues in the CDR3. The junction had 6 bases not matched to a gene; V was cut back by 4 bases and J by 1 base. Germline lookup yields CDR1 SGHDT and CDR2 YYEEEE. CDR3 sequence: CASSITTGGAKNIQYF. The CDR3 bases are TGTGCCAGCAGCATTACGACAGGGGGGGCCAAAAACATTCAGTACTTC. Variable domain in full (rest from reference TRBV5-6 and TRBJ2-4): DAGVTQSPTHLIKTRGQQVTLRCSPKSGHDTVSWYQQALGQGPQFIFQYYEEEERQRGNFPDRFSGHQFPNYSSELNVNALLLGDSALYLCASSITTGGAKNIQYFGAGTRLSVL.

The chain links TRBV7-8 to TRBJ2-5; 8 bases agree with TRBD2. The CDR3 is made up of 13 amino acids. The junction had 6 bases not matched to a gene; V was cut back by 5 bases and J by 7 bases. The germline V gene encodes CDR1 SGHVS and CDR2 FQNEAQ. DNA of the CDR3: TGTGCCAGCAGCCCCGGACGGGGGGGGACCCAGTACTTC. Encoded protein: CASSPGRGGTQYF. Variable domain in full (rest from reference TRBV7-8 and TRBJ2-5): GAGVSQSPRYKVAKRGQDVALRCDPISGHVSLFWYQQALGQGPEFLTYFQNEAQLDKSGLPSDRFFAERPEGSVSTLKIQRTQQEDSAVYLCASSPGRGGTQYFGPGTRLLVL.

The chain has TRBV29-1 and TRBJ1-2; D not certain. V lost 6 bases and J lost 1, with 18 bases in between. The CDR3 extends over 15 amino acids. Per germline, CDR1 SQVTM and CDR2 ANQGSEA. The CDR3 protein is CSVPPRPGFNYGYTF. The CDR3 bases are TGCAGCGTCCCCCCTAGGCCGGGGTTTAACTATGGCTACACCTTC. Complete variable domain (other parts from reference TRBV29-1 and TRBJ1-2): SAVISQKPSRDICQRGTSLTIQCQVDSQVTMMFWYRQQPGQSLTLIATANQGSEATYESGFVIDKFPISRPNLTFSTLTVSNMSPEDSSIYLCSVPPRPGFNYGYTFGSGTRLTVV.

J is TRBJ2-3 and V is TRBV5-4; weak D call: TRBD1 (5 bases). V lost 0 bases, J lost 2 bases, and 13 bases lay in between. Germline values: CDR1 SGHNT, CDR2 YYREEE (reference sequence). This CDR3 region has 16 residues. The chain's CDR3 is CASSLGIDRSTDTQYF. The CDR3 nucleotides are TGTGCCAGCAGCTTGGGCATAGACAGATCCACAGATACGCAGTATTTT.

This rearrangement joins TRBV6-1 to TRBJ2-1; a weak D match, TRBD2 (5 bases). CDR1 and CDR2 from the germline V gene are MNHNS and SASEGT. There are 15 residues in the CDR3. The V and J ends lost 0 bases and 2 bases respectively, with 8 bases between them. The CDR3 sequence is CASSEASGPYNEQFF. CDR3 in DNA: TGTGCCAGCAGTGAAGCCAGCGGCCCCTACAATGAGCAGTTCTTC.

The DNA for the CDR3 is TGTGCCATCAGTGGCCTGGGAGGTGATTCACCCCTCCACTTT. This codes for CAISGLGGDSPLHF. The V gene is TRBV10-3, the J gene TRBJ1-6; D remains unclear. The V end was cut by 4 bases, the J end by 8 bases, with 12 bases between. The germline CDR1 and CDR2 sequences are ENHRY and SYGVKD. The CDR3 spans 14 residues.

This clone showed up just once. V gene TRBV11-2 combines with J gene TRBJ2-5; 8 bases match TRBD1. V shed 7 bases and J 2 bases; nucleotides not matched to a gene: 3. The CDR3 totals 13 residues. Germline values: CDR1 SGHAT, CDR2 FQNNGV. The chain's CDR3 is CASTGTGQETQYF. DNA for the CDR3: TGTGCCAGCACTGGGACAGGTCAAGAGACCCAGTACTTC.

CDR3: CASIRDWGNQPQHF. CDR3 nucleotides: TGTGCCAGTATCCGGGACTGGGGCAATCAGCCCCAGCATTTT. The genes are TRBV28 and TRBJ1-5; tentatively, D is TRBD1 (5 bases). Between the trimmed V and J ends, which lost 9 bases and 2 bases, there was a span of 14 bases. The CDR3 is made up of 14 amino acids. Germline V CDR1 and CDR2: MDHEN, SYDVKM.

This rearrangement joins TRBV27 to TRBJ1-3; 7 nucleotides align to TRBD1. The CDR3 has 15 residues. Germline assignment: CDR1 MNHEY and CDR2 SMNVEV (reference sequence). V dropped 2 bases and J dropped 4; count of bases not matched to a gene: 5. CDR3 nucleotides: TGTGCCAGCAGTTTAAGGTCAGGGGGAGGAAACACCATATATTTT. This codes for CASSLRSGGGNTIYF.

V gene TRBV15 combines with J gene TRBJ1-1; D possibly corresponds to TRBD1 (5 bases). This CDR3 contains 15 residues. CDR1 is LNHNV and CDR2 is YYDKDF in the germline V gene (reference sequence). The germline V and J ends were trimmed by 3 bases and 2 bases, with 13 bases remaining between them. Here the CDR3 DNA reads TGTGCCACCAGCAGGCCGCCGGGGGGAAACACTGAAGCTTTCTTT. Protein sequence: CATSRPPGGNTEAFF.

The chain has TRBV13 and TRBJ2-7, with TRBD2 identical over 7 bases. The V gene end was trimmed by 4 bases and the J gene end by 3 bases; junction bases not matched to a gene: 9. Germline CDR1 and CDR2: PRHDT and FYEKMQ (reference sequence). CDR3 length equals 15 residues. The CDR3 here is CASSSPGSGHYEQYF. CDR3 nucleotide sequence: TGTGCCAGCAGCTCCCCCGGTAGCGGGCACTACGAGCAGTACTTC.

V is TRBV25-1 and J is TRBJ2-7; TRBD2 aligns across 7 bases. CDR1 and CDR2 from the germline V gene are MGHDK and SYGVNS. The trim removed 2 bases at V and 0 bases at J, leaving 4 bases unmatched. The CDR3 consists of 15 residues. CDR3 sequence (DNA): TGTGCCAGCAGTGAAAGTCAGCGGGGCTCCTACGAGCAGTACTTC. Translating it yields CASSESQRGSYEQYF.

This clone has only one observation. This sequence joins TRBV6-6 and TRBJ1-1, with TRBD1 identical over 10 bases. CDR1 and CDR2 (germline): MNHNY, SVGAGI (reference sequence). V shed 4 bases, J shed 4 bases, and the junction held 9 bases outside the gene matches. CDR3 length equals 16 residues. CDR3 sequence reads: CASSSSGTGVSTEAFF. DNA of the CDR3: TGTGCCAGCAGTTCTTCCGGGACAGGGGTATCCACTGAAGCTTTCTTT.

J is TRBJ2-3 and V is TRBV5-6; TRBD2 might be the D (6 bases). The germline V and J ends were trimmed by 2 bases and 3 bases, with 7 bases remaining between them. CDR3 length equals 13 residues. Germline CDR1 is SGHDT and CDR2 is YYEEEE. The CDR3 sequence: CASSLRGTDTQYF. CDR3 coding DNA: TGTGCCAGCAGCTTACGGGGGACAGATACGCAGTATTTT.

The gene calls are TRBV5-1 and TRBJ2-1, with 9 bases matching TRBD1. The V gene end was trimmed by 3 bases and the J gene end by 8 bases; junction bases not matched to a gene: 6. The CDR3 is 14 amino acids. Germline CDR1 reads SGHRS; CDR2 reads YFSETQ. This chain's CDR3 is CASSSGQGRDEQFF. For the CDR3, the DNA is TGCGCCAGCAGCTCAGGACAGGGGAGGGATGAGCAGTTCTTC.

The J gene is TRBJ2-3, the V gene TRBV21-1; TRBD1, the table's D call, was not compared with the DNA. TRBV21-1 is a pseudogene segment. The CDR3 is 15 residues long. In DNA, the CDR3 is TGTGCCACACCCTCCCTCTCACAGGGGGTGGATACGCAGTATTTT. It is translated as CATPSLSQGVDTQYF.

About this clone itself: An end of the junction differs from the germline gene, which may be a read error. The chain carries TRBV7-9 and TRBJ1-2; 9 nucleotides line up with TRBD1. This CDR3 comprises 15 residues. Germline CDR1 SEHNR, CDR2 FQNEAQ (reference sequence). The CDR3 reads CSSSLAQTGGSGYTF. CDR3 DNA sequence: TGTTCCAGCAGCTTAGCGCAAACAGGGGGCAGTGGCTACACCTTC.

The chain uses TRBV4-1 and TRBJ2-1; 7 bases line up with TRBD2. V shed 2 bases, J shed 0 bases, and the junction held 16 bases outside the gene matches. There are 20 residues in the CDR3. CDR1 and CDR2 from the germline V gene are MGHRA and YSYEKL. The CDR3: CASSQSLFGLGRSSYNEQFF. The CDR3 DNA reads as TGCGCCAGCAGCCAAAGCCTATTTGGACTAGGAAGGAGCTCCTACAATGAGCAGTTCTTC.

The chain recombines TRBV2 with TRBJ2-7; maybe TRBD2 (6 bases). Germline CDR1 reads SNHLY; CDR2 reads FYNNEI. The CDR3 has 12 residues. The germline V and J ends were trimmed by 6 bases and 2 bases, with 8 bases remaining between them. The CDR3 region is CASRPSAYEQYF. DNA for the CDR3: TGTGCCAGCAGGCCTAGCGCCTACGAGCAGTACTTC.